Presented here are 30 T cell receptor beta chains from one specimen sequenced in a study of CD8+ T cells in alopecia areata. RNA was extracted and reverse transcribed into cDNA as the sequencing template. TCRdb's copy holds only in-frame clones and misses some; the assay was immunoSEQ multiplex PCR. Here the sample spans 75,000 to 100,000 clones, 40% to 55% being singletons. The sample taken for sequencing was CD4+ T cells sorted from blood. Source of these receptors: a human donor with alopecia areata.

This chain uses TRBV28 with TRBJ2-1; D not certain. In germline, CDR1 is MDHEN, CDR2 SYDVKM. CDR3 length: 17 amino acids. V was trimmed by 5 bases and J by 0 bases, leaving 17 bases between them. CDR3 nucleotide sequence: TGTGCCAGCAGTCCCCCCTTGGGCGGTAGCTCCTACAATGAGCAGTTCTTC. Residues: CASSPPLGGSSYNEQFF.

This CDR3 reads CASSPTGGVADTQYF. In DNA form, the CDR3 reads TGTGCCAGCAGTCCCACAGGGGGCGTCGCAGATACGCAGTATTTT. The chain joins TRBV28 to TRBJ2-3, with 9 bases matching TRBD1. Trimming at V came to 5 bases and at J to 4 bases, leaving 7 bases not matched to a gene. This CDR3 has 15 residues. CDR1 and CDR2 (germline): MDHEN, SYDVKM.

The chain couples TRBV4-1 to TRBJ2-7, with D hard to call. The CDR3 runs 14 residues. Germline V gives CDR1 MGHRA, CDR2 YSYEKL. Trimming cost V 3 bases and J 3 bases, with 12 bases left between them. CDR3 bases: TGCGCCAGCAGCCACTTGACTGGCGGCTACGAGCAGTACTTC. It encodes CASSHLTGGYEQYF.

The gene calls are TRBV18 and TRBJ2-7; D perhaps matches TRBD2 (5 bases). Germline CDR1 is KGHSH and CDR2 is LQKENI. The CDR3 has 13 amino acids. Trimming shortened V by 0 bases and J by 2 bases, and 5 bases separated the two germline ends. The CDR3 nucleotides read TGTGCCAGCTCACCACCGACTACCTACGAGCAGTACTTC. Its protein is CASSPPTTYEQYF. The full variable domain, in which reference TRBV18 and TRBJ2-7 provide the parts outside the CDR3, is NAGVMQNPRHLVRRRGQEARLRCSPMKGHSHVYWYRQLPEEGLKFMVYLQKENIIDESGMPKERFSAEFPKEGPSILRIQQVVRGDSAAYFCASSPPTTYEQYFGPGTRLTVT.

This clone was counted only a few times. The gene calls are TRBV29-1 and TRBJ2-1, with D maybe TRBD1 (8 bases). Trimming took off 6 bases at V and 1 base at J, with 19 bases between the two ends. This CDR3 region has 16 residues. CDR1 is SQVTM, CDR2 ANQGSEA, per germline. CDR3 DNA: TGCAGCGTGGGGGGGCCGACAGGGGCGTCCTACAATGAGCAGTTCTTC. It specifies CSVGGPTGASYNEQFF.

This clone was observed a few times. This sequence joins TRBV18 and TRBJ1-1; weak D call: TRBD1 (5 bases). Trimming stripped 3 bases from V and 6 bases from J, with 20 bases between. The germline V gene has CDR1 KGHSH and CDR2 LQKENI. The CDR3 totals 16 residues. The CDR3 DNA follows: TGTGCCAGCTCACCCCCCCGCAGGGCAGGGATCGCTGAAGCTTTCTTT. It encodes CASSPPRRAGIAEAFF.

The CDR3 sequence: CAWSGDRDQPQHF. CDR3 DNA sequence: TGTGCCTGGAGTGGGGACAGGGATCAGCCCCAGCATTTT. The chain carries TRBV30 and TRBJ1-5; TRBD1 matches at 9 bases. CDR1 and CDR2 (germline): GTSNPN, SVGIG (reference sequence). The CDR3 spans 13 residues. V was pared by 1 base and J by 5 bases, with 0 bases of the junction left unmatched. The entire variable domain, with the rest obtained from reference TRBV30 and TRBJ1-5, is as follows: SQTIHQWPATLVQPVGSPLSLECTVEGTSNPNLYWYRQAAGRGLQLLFYSVGIGQISSEVPQNLSASRPQDRQFILSSKKLLLSDSGFYLCAWSGDRDQPQHFGDGTRLSIL.

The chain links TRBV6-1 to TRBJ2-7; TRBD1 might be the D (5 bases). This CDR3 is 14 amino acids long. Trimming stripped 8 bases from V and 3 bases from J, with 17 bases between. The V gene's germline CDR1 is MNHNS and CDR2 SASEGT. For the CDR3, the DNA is TGTGCCAGCCCCTGGCAGGGCAGGGACTACGAGCAGTACTTC. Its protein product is CASPWQGRDYEQYF.

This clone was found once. The CDR3 sequence is CAWSPGPGPYNEQFF. The CDR3 DNA sequence: TGTGCCTGGAGTCCGGGCCCAGGACCCTACAATGAGCAGTTCTTC. The V gene is TRBV30, the J gene TRBJ2-1; D is unclear. V was shortened by 2 bases and J by 2 bases, with 13 bases between the two germline ends. This CDR3 is built from 15 residues. Germline V gene lookup returns CDR1 GTSNPN and CDR2 SVGIG (reference sequence).

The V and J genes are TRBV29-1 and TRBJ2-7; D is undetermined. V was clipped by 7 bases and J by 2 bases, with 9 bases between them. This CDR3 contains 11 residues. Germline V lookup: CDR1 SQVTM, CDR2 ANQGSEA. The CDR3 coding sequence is TGCAGCGCTCGCGCGGCCTACGAGCAGTACTTC. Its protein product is CSARAAYEQYF.

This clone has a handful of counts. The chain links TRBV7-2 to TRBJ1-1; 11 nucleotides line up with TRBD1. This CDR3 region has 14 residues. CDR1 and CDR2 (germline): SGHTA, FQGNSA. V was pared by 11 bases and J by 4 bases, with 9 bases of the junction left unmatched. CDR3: CALGQGALSTEAFF. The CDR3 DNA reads TGTGCCCTCGGACAGGGGGCGCTGAGCACTGAAGCTTTCTTT.

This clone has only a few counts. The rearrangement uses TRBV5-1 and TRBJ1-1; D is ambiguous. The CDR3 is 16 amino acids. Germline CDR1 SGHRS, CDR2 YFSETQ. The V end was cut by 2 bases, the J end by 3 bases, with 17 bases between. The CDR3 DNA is TGCGCCAGCAGCTTATGGGGAACCCGCACGGACACTGAAGCTTTCTTT. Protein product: CASSLWGTRTDTEAFF. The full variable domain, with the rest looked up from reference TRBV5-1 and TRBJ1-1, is KAGVTQTPRYLIKTRGQQVTLSCSPISGHRSVSWYQQTPGQGLQFLFEYFSETQRNKGNFPGRFSGRQFSNSRSEMNVSTLELGDSALYLCASSLWGTRTDTEAFFGQGTRLTVV.

CDR3 sequence reads: CASSFPFSGARRVTQYF. The CDR3 bases are TGTGCCAGCAGCTTCCCGTTTAGCGGGGCCCGTCGGGTGACCCAGTACTTC. V usage is TRBV7-9 and J usage is TRBJ2-5; TRBD2 agrees at 8 bases. Losses at the gene ends were 3 bases for V and 7 bases for J; bases not matched to a gene: 16. In germline, CDR1 is SEHNR, CDR2 FQNEAQ (reference sequence). The CDR3 has 17 amino acids.

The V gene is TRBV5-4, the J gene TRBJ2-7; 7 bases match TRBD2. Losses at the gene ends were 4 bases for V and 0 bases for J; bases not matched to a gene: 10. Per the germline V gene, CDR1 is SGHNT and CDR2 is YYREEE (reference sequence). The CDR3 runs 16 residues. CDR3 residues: CASSPGRRTSSYEQYF. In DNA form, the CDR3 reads TGTGCCAGCAGCCCCGGGAGGCGGACAAGCTCCTACGAGCAGTACTTC.

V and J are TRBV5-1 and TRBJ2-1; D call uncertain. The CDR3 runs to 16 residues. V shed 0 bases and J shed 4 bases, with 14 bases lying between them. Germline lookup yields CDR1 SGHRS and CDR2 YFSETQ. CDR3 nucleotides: TGCGCCAGCAGCTTGGGTATCTACGCGGAATACAATGAGCAGTTCTTC. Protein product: CASSLGIYAEYNEQFF.

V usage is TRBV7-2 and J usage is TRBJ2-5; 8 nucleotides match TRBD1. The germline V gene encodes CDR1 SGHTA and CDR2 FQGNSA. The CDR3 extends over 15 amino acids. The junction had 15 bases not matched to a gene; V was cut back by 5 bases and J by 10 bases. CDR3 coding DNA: TGTGCCAGCAGCGCATACCTACAGGGGGAAGGGGGCCAGTACTTC. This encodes CASSAYLQGEGGQYF. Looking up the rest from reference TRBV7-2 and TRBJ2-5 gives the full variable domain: GAGVSQSPSNKVTEKGKDVELRCDPISGHTALYWYRQSLGQGLEFLIYFQGNSAPDKSGLPSDRFSAERTGGSVSTLTIQRTQQEDSAVYLCASSAYLQGEGGQYFGPGTRLLVL.

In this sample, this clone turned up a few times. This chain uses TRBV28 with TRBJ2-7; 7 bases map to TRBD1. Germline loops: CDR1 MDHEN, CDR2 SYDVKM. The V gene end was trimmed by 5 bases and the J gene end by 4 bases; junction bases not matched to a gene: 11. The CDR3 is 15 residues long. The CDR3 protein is CASSPGTAMGYEQYF. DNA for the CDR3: TGTGCCAGCAGTCCCGGGACAGCTATGGGGTACGAGCAGTACTTC.

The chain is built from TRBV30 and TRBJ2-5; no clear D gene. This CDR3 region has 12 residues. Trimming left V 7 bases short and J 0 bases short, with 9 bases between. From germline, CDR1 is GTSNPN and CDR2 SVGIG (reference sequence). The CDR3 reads CAYSKNQETQYF. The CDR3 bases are TGTGCCTACTCAAAGAACCAAGAGACCCAGTACTTC.

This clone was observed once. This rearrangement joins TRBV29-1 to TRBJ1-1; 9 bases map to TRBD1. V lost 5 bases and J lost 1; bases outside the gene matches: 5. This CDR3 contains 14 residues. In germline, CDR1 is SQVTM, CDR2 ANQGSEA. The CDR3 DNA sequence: TGCAGCGTTCGGACAGGGGCCCCGAACACTGAAGCTTTCTTT. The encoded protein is CSVRTGAPNTEAFF.

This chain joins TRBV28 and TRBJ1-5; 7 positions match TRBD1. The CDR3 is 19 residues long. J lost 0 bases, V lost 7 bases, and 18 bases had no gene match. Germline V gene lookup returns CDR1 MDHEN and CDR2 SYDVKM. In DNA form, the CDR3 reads TGTGCCAGCAACAACCGCGCCCCGATACAGGGGAGTAGCAATCAGCCCCAGCATTTT. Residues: CASNNRAPIQGSSNQPQHF.

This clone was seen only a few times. The CDR3 region is CSVLKLRDREYEQYF. The CDR3 DNA is TGCAGCGTTCTTAAACTCCGGGACAGGGAGTACGAGCAGTACTTC. The chain joins TRBV29-1 to TRBJ2-7; 9 bases line up with TRBD1. CDR3 length: 15 amino acids. Looked up from germline, CDR1 is SQVTM and CDR2 is ANQGSEA. The V gene end was trimmed by 5 bases and the J gene end by 4 bases; junction bases not matched to a gene: 12.

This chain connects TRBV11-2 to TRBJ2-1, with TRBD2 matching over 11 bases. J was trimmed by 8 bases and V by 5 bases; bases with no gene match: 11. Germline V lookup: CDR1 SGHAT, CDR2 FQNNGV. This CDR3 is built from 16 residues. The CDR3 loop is CASSARKLAGVDEQFF. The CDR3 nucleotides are TGTGCCAGCAGCGCCCGTAAACTAGCGGGAGTAGATGAGCAGTTCTTC.

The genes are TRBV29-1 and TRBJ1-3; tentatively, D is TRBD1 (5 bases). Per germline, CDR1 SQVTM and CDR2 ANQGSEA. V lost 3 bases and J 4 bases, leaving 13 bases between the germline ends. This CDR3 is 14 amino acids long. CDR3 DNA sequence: TGCAGCGTTGACCTGCAGGGAGCAGGAAACACCATATATTTT. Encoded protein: CSVDLQGAGNTIYF.

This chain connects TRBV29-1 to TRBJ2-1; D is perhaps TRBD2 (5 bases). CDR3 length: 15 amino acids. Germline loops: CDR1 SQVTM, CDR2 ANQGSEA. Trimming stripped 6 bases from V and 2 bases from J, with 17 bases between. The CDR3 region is CSVRRYSGAYNEQFF. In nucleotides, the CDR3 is TGCAGCGTGCGCCGATACTCCGGGGCCTACAATGAGCAGTTCTTC.

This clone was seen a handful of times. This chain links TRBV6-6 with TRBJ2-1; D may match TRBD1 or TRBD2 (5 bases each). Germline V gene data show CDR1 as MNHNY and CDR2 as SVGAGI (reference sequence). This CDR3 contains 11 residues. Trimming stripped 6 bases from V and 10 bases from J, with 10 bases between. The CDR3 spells CASSRDREQFF. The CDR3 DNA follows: TGTGCCAGCAGCCGGGACCGGGAGCAGTTCTTC.

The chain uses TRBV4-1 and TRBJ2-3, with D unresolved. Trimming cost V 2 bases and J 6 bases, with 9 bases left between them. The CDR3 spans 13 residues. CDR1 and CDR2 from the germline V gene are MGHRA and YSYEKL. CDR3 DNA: TGCGCCAGCAGCCAACGCGAAGGGGATACGCAGTATTTT. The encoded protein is CASSQREGDTQYF.

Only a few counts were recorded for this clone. The CDR3 DNA follows: TGTGCCAGCAGCGCGGGACTCCTCGCAGATACGCAGTATTTT. Protein sequence: CASSAGLLADTQYF. The V gene is TRBV9, the J gene TRBJ2-3; D perhaps matches TRBD2 (6 bases). The CDR3 consists of 14 residues. Deletions cut 3 bases from V and 4 bases from J, with 12 bases between. Germline V gene lookup returns CDR1 SGDLS and CDR2 YYNGEE.

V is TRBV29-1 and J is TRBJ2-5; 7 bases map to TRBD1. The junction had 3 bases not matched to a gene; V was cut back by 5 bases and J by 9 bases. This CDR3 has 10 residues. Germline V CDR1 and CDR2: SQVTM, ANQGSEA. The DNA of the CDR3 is TGCAGCGTTTATCAGGGGGCCCAGTACTTC. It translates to CSVYQGAQYF.

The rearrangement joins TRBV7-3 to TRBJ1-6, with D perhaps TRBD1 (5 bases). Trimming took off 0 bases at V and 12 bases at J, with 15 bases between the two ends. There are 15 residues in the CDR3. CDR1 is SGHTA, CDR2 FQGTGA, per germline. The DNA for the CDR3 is TGTGCCAGCAGCTTAACAGCAGGGACGGAGGTACCCCTCCACTTT. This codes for CASSLTAGTEVPLHF.

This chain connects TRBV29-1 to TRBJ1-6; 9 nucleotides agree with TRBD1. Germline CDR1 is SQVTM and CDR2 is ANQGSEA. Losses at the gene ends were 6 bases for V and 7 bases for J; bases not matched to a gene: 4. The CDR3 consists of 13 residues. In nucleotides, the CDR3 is TGCAGCGTAACCGGGACAGGGAATTCACCCCTCCACTTT. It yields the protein CSVTGTGNSPLHF. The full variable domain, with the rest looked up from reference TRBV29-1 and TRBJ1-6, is SAVISQKPSRDICQRGTSLTIQCQVDSQVTMMFWYRQQPGQSLTLIATANQGSEATYESGFVIDKFPISRPNLTFSTLTVSNMSPEDSSIYLCSVTGTGNSPLHFGNGTRLTVT.